This TCR beta chain was observed in a study of blood T cell repertoires in COVID-19. CDR1 GTSNPN and CDR2 SVGIG come from the germline V gene (reference sequence). Trimming took 0 bases from V and 0 from J, leaving 8 bases between them. The CDR3 covers 15 residues. The repertoire was sequenced with immunoSEQ multiplex PCR; TCRdb's copy has only in-frame clones and lacks some. The sample comprises 200,000 to 250,000 clones, roughly nine tenths of which are singletons, and 3.1% rests with the top ten. The clonotype originates from a woman in her forties or fifties in a cohort exposed to, infected with or recovered from COVID-19 (not recorded which). Sequenced: PBMCs or T cells enriched from blood (not recorded which). The chain carries TRBV30 and TRBJ1-4; TRBD1 is a possible D gene (5 bases). The CDR3 is CAWSVRVATNEKLFF. Here the CDR3 DNA reads TGTGCCTGGAGTGTCAGGGTTGCAACTAATGAAAAACTGTTTTTT.